This TCR beta chain was observed in a study of cytomegalovirus exposure and HLA in healthy donors. Healthy bone marrow donors made up the donors. The primer mix had 60 Vbeta and 13 Jbeta primers. The method was immunoSEQ multiplex PCR; TCRdb's version includes in-frame clones alone and lacks a portion of them. In the table there are 150,000 or so clones, roughly 70% of which are singletons. As to this clone: What it binds is not known.

Study findings and constraints: Judged likely to be a sequencing artifact was a cluster of highly shared sequence variants. Analysis was carried out at a later point, and it linked a missense DCLRE1C variant to TCR beta V- and J-gene trimming.

CDR3 length: 14 residues. V gave up 6 bases and J gave up 9 bases; unmatched junction bases: 6. Germline values: CDR1 MDHEN, CDR2 SYDVKM. The sequence was collected from a young man in good health and CMV-seropositive. This sequence joins TRBV28 and TRBJ2-7; 15 nucleotides match TRBD2. Sequenced sample: PBMCs. In DNA, the CDR3 is TGTGCCAGCAGACCGGGACTAGCGGGGGGCGGGCAGTACTTC. It codes for CASRPGLAGGGQYF.